The 12 T cell receptor beta chains below all came from one sample that was sequenced in a study of regulatory T cells in long-lasting Graves disease. With iRepertoire HTBI primers and Arm-PCR of CDR3 regions, TCR beta libraries were built. In TCRdb, the multiplex PCR reads were re-called with MiXCR into one record per CDR3 protein. The top ten hold 10% to 15% of the sample, which has around 430,000 distinct CDR3 sequences, about 22% seen once. The time point is: persistent/refractory GD, antithyroid drugs over 5 years with positive TRAb. PBMCs were the source of the RNA used for TCR sequencing. The sample here was peripheral blood mononuclear cells (PBMCs), taken when the disease was refractory, from a patient treated with antithyroid drugs. Receptors originate from a female donor with Graves disease.

This clonotype has only a few counts. The V call is TRBV7-2, the J call TRBJ1-1; D gene unclear. This CDR3 has 14 residues. Between the trimmed V and J ends, which lost 2 bases and 1 base, there was a span of 8 bases. Germline V gives CDR1 SGHTA, CDR2 FQGNSA. The CDR3 protein is CASSLSHQNTEAFF. CDR3 DNA sequence: TGTGCCAGCAGCTTAAGCCACCAGAACACTGAAGCTTTCTTT.

This clonotype was recorded many times. The rearrangement joins TRBV6-1 to TRBJ1-1; weak D call: TRBD1 (5 bases). The CDR3 extends over 14 amino acids. Trimming stripped 5 bases from V and 4 bases from J, with 14 bases between. The V gene's germline CDR1 is MNHNS and CDR2 SASEGT. CDR3 sequence: CASSRGRGGTEAFF. CDR3 coding DNA: TGTGCCAGCAGTCGTGGACGGGGGGGCACTGAAGCTTTCTTT.

The V call is TRBV20-1, the J call TRBJ1-2; unclear D gene. Germline assignment: CDR1 DFQATT and CDR2 SNEGSKA (reference sequence). CDR3 length equals 13 residues. V gave up 2 bases and J gave up 6 bases, with 13 bases separating them. CDR3 region: CSARWAMADGYTF. The CDR3 coding sequence is TGCAGTGCTAGATGGGCCATGGCTGATGGCTACACCTTC.

This clonotype has a count of ten or more. CDR3 residues: CSVKEGAGETQYF. CDR3 in DNA: TGCAGCGTCAAGGAGGGAGCGGGGGAGACCCAGTACTTC. The chain is built from TRBV29-1 and TRBJ2-5; 7 bases map to TRBD2. Germline trimming cut 6 bases from V and 5 bases from J; bases unmatched to any gene: 9. The CDR3 length is 13 residues. Germline CDR1 SQVTM, CDR2 ANQGSEA. The full variable domain, with the rest looked up from reference TRBV29-1 and TRBJ2-5, is SAVISQKPSRDICQRGTSLTIQCQVDSQVTMMFWYRQQPGQSLTLIATANQGSEATYESGFVIDKFPISRPNLTFSTLTVSNMSPEDSSIYLCSVKEGAGETQYFGPGTRLLVL.

V usage is TRBV7-3 and J usage is TRBJ2-1, with D possibly matching TRBD2 (6 bases). CDR1 and CDR2 (germline): SGHTA, FQGTGA. The CDR3 spans 16 residues. The germline V and J ends were trimmed by 2 bases and 10 bases, with 21 bases remaining between them. The CDR3 DNA follows: TGTGCCAGCAGCTTATCAGTCGGGAGTTCCCGTGAGGAGCAGTTCTTC. It specifies CASSLSVGSSREEQFF. Combining the CDR3 with reference TRBV7-3 and TRBJ2-1 gives the whole variable domain GAGVSQTPSNKVTEKGKYVELRCDPISGHTALYWYRQSLGQGPEFLIYFQGTGAADDSGLPNDRFFAVRPEGSVSTLKIQRTERGDSAVYLCASSLSVGSSREEQFFGPGTRLTVL.

Worth noting for this clonotype: A read error may be the cause here, since a much bigger clone is one base away. The chain joins TRBV20-1 to TRBJ1-1, with TRBD1 identical over 7 bases. The CDR3 contains 13 residues. Germline loops: CDR1 DFQATT, CDR2 SNEGSKA (reference sequence). Here the CDR3 reads CSARATGAAEALF. CDR3 bases: TGCAGTGCTAGAGCAACAGGGGCGGCTGAAGCTCTCTTT.

This clonotype was observed at least ten times. The V gene is TRBV7-2, the J gene TRBJ2-2; D is uncertain. Trimming removed 5 bases from V and 3 bases from J, with 7 bases in between. Germline V CDR1 and CDR2: SGHTA, FQGNSA. The CDR3 is 13 residues long. This chain's CDR3 is CASSNKDTGELFF. The CDR3 DNA is TGTGCCAGCAGCAACAAAGACACCGGGGAGCTGTTTTTT.

The sample holds a few counts of this clonotype. One end of the junction is discordant with germline, which a read error may explain. The chain combines TRBV6-1 with TRBJ1-4, with TRBD1 identical over 7 bases. The germline gives CDR1 MNHNS, CDR2 SASEGT. This CDR3 has 15 amino acids. The CDR3 protein is CTSRGTGGAYEKLFF. In DNA form, the CDR3 reads TGTACCAGCAGGGGGACGGGGGGCGCGTATGAAAAACTGTTTTTT.

This clonotype came up a few times. This sequence joins TRBV30 and TRBJ2-7, with TRBD2 matching over 7 bases. Germline V CDR1 and CDR2: GTSNPN, SVGIG (reference sequence). The ends lost 0 bases at V and 6 bases at J; junction bases unmatched: 5. This CDR3 is 13 amino acids long. The CDR3 region is CAWSVRLASEQYF. Written as DNA, the CDR3 is TGTGCCTGGAGTGTTCGACTAGCAAGCGAGCAGTACTTC. The complete variable domain, with remaining parts taken from reference TRBV30 and TRBJ2-7, reads SQTIHQWPATLVQPVGSPLSLECTVEGTSNPNLYWYRQAAGRGLQLLFYSVGIGQISSEVPQNLSASRPQDRQFILSSKKLLLSDSGFYLCAWSVRLASEQYFGPGTRLTVT.

The chain uses TRBV7-2 and TRBJ2-2; TRBD1 matches at 9 bases. The CDR3 is made up of 15 amino acids. The germline CDR1 and CDR2 sequences are SGHTA and FQGNSA. V trimming: 5 bases; J trimming: 3 bases; junction bases outside the gene matches: 4. The CDR3 DNA follows: TGTGCCAGCAGCCGGGACAGGGTGGACACCGGGGAGCTGTTTTTT. It translates to CASSRDRVDTGELFF.

The chain carries TRBV6-1 and TRBJ2-3; 10 bases align to TRBD2. CDR1 is MNHNS and CDR2 is SASEGT in the germline V gene. The CDR3 loop spans 16 amino acids. Trimming at V came to 5 bases and at J to 1 base, leaving 6 bases not matched to a gene. The CDR3, as DNA: TGTGCCAGCAGTACACTAGCGGGGCCTCGCACAGATACGCAGTATTTT. Protein: CASSTLAGPRTDTQYF.

Notes on this clonotype: At one end, the junction sequence differs from germline, possibly due to a read error. This sequence joins TRBV3-1 and TRBJ2-7; D is unresolved. Germline CDR1 and CDR2: LGHDT and YNNKEL (reference sequence). CDR3 length: 13 amino acids. The CDR3 reads CASGQTSSYEQYF. The CDR3 bases are TGTGCCAGCGGCCAGACCAGTTCCTACGAGCAGTACTTC.